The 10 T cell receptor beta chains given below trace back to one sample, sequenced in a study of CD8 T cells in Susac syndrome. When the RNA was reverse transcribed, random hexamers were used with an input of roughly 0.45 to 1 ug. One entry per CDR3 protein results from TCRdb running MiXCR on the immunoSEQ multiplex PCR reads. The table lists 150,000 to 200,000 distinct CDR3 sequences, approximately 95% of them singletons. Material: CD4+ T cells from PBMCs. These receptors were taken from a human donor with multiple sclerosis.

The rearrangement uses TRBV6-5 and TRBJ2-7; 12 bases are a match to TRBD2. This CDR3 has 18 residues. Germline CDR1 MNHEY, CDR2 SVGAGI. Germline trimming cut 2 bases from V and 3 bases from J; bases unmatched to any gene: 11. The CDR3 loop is CASSYLSRTSGIVYEQYF. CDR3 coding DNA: TGTGCCAGCAGTTACCTTTCGCGGACTAGCGGGATCGTCTACGAGCAGTACTTC.

CDR3 in DNA: TGTGCCAGCAGCCCGGTAGGGAGGCGGGAGACCCAGTACTTC. Encoded protein: CASSPVGRRETQYF. The J gene is TRBJ2-5, the V gene TRBV5-4, with D possibly being TRBD2 (6 bases). Germline lookup yields CDR1 SGHNT and CDR2 YYREEE (reference sequence). The CDR3 has 14 residues. V shed 4 bases and J shed 5 bases, with 15 bases lying between them. The full variable domain, completed using reference TRBV5-4 and TRBJ2-5, is ETGVTQSPTHLIKTRGQQVTLRCSSQSGHNTVSWYQQALGQGPQFIFQYYREEENGRGNFPPRFSGLQFPNYSSELNVNALELDDSALYLCASSPVGRRETQYFGPGTRLLVL.

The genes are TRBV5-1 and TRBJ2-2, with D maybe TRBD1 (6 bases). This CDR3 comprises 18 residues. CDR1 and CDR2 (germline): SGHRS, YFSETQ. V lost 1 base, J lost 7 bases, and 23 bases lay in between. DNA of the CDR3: TGCGCCAGCAGCTTGCAGATCGCCAGGGGTGGCTCGGACGGGGAGCTGTTTTTT. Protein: CASSLQIARGGSDGELFF.

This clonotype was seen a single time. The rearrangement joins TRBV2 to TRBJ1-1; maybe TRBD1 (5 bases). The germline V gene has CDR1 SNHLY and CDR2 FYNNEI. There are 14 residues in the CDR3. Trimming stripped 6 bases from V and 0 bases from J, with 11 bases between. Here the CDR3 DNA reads TGTGCCAGCAGGCCACAGGAGATGAACACTGAAGCTTTCTTT. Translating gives CASRPQEMNTEAFF.

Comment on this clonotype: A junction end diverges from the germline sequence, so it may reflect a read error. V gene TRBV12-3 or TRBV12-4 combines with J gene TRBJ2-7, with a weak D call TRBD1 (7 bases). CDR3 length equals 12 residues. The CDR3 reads CASSSYRGAGHF. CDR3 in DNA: TGTGCCAGCAGTTCCTACAGGGGAGCGGGTCACTTC.

The CDR3 loop is CASSSSSGSENTQYF. The CDR3 DNA reads as TGTGCCAGCAGCTCTTCTAGCGGGAGTGAAAATACGCAGTATTTT. This chain uses TRBV7-2 with TRBJ2-3; 10 nucleotides match TRBD2. V shed 4 bases and J 7 bases; nucleotides not matched to a gene: 8. The CDR3 runs 15 residues. Per germline, CDR1 SGHTA and CDR2 FQGNSA.

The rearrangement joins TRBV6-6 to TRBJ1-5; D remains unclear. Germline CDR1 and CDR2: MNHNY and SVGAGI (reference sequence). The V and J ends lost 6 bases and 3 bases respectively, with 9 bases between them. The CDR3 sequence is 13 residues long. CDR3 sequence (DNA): TGTGCCAGCAGCGTCCGGGACAATCAGCCCCAGCATTTT. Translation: CASSVRDNQPQHF.

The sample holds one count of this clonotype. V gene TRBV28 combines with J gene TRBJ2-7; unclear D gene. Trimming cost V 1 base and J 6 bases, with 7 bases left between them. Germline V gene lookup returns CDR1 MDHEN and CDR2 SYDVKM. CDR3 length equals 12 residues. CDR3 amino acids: CASSLSGVEQYF. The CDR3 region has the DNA TGTGCCAGCAGTTTATCTGGGGTCGAGCAGTACTTC. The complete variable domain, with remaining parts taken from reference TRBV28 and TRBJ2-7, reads DVKVTQSSRYLVKRTGEKVFLECVQDMDHENMFWYRQDPGLGLRLIYFSYDVKMKEKGDIPEGYSVSREKKERFSLILESASTNQTSMYLCASSLSGVEQYFGPGTRLTVT.

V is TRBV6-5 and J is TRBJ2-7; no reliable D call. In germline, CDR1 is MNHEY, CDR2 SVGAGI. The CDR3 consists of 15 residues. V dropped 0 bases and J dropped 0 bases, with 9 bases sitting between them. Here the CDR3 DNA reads TGTGCCAGCAGTTACTCGCCAGTCACCTCCTACGAGCAGTACTTC. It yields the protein CASSYSPVTSYEQYF.

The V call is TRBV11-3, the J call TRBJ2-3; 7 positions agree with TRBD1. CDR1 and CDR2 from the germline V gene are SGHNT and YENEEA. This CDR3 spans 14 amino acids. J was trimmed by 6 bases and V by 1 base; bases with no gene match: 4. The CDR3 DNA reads TGTGCCAGCAGCTTAGGCAGGGGGATGGATACGCAGTATTTT. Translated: CASSLGRGMDTQYF.